These T cell receptor beta chains were read from a single sample in a study of long-term antiretroviral therapy in people with HIV. Sequencing used immunoSEQ multiplex PCR; TCRdb keeps in-frame clones, though not all of them. The table has nearly 11,000 clones, roughly 79% seen once. The sequencing here drew on unsorted PBMCs, taken at the start of antiretroviral therapy, before treatment. These receptors were collected from a man aged 25 to 40 with HIV. The CDR3 runs from the conserved cysteine through the conserved F or W. The D gene is left open where the match is weak. Clone size is given for some rows only: seen once, a few or many times, or a class if the clone is expanded.

abundance	j_gene	d_gene	v_gene	CDR3aa	CDR3nt
once	TRBJ2-5	-	TRBV19	CASSSDRNQETQYF	TGTGCCAGTAGTAGTGACAGGAACCAAGAGACCCAGTACTTC
-	TRBJ2-5	-	TRBV6-6	CASSLGHERETQYF	TGTGCCAGCAGTTTGGGACACGAGAGGGAGACCCAGTACTTC
-	TRBJ1-1	TRBD1	TRBV10-3	CAIRSSIGTVGTEAFF	TGTGCCATCAGATCTAGTATCGGGACAGTCGGCACTGAAGCTTTCTTT
-	TRBJ2-3	-	TRBV2	CASSGGQASTDTQYF	TGTGCCAGCAGTGGGGGGCAGGCCAGCACAGATACGCAGTATTTT
few	TRBJ2-7	TRBD2	TRBV19	CASSITEGGGYEQYF	TGTGCCAGTAGTATAACGGAGGGCGGGGGGTACGAGCAGTACTTC
medium-sized	TRBJ2-1	-	TRBV20-1	CSASDHEQFF	TGCAGTGCTAGTGACCATGAGCAGTTCTTC
-	TRBJ1-1	TRBD1	TRBV6-4	CASSEKGANTEAFF	TGTGCCAGCAGTGAAAAGGGGGCGAACACTGAAGCTTTCTTT
-	TRBJ2-5	TRBD2	TRBV7-2	CASSTGTTKETQYF	TGTGCCAGCAGCACTGGGACTACAAAAGAGACCCAGTACTTC
-	TRBJ2-3	-	TRBV15	CATSRTSGLLGADTQYF	TGTGCCACCAGCAGAACCTCGGGACTTTTGGGGGCAGATACGCAGTATTTT
-	TRBJ2-1	-	TRBV6-1	CATQDFGETPNEQFF	TGTGCCACCCAGGACTTTGGCGAAACCCCCAATGAGCAGTTCTTC
-	TRBJ2-7	-	TRBV9	CASSVEGQPTYEQYF	TGTGCCAGCAGCGTAGAGGGTCAGCCCACCTACGAGCAGTACTTC
once	TRBJ1-6	TRBD1	TRBV7-2	CASSQDRGGSPLHF	TGTGCCAGCAGCCAAGACAGGGGTGGTTCACCCCTCCACTTT
-	TRBJ2-1	TRBD2	TRBV11-2	CASSLGGGLGTSGGYEQFF	TGTGCCAGCAGCTTAGGGGGCGGGTTAGGGACTAGCGGGGGGTATGAGCAGTTCTTC
once	TRBJ2-7	-	TRBV6-5	CASSLTPSYEQYF	TGTGCCAGCAGTTTGACACCCTCCTACGAGCAGTACTTC
-	TRBJ2-1	-	TRBV12-5	CASGLGYRDNEQFF	TGTGCTAGTGGTTTGGGCTACAGGGATAATGAGCAGTTCTTC
-	TRBJ1-3	-	TRBV27	CASSLTRGNTIYF	TGTGCCAGCAGTTTAACAAGGGGAAACACCATATATTTT